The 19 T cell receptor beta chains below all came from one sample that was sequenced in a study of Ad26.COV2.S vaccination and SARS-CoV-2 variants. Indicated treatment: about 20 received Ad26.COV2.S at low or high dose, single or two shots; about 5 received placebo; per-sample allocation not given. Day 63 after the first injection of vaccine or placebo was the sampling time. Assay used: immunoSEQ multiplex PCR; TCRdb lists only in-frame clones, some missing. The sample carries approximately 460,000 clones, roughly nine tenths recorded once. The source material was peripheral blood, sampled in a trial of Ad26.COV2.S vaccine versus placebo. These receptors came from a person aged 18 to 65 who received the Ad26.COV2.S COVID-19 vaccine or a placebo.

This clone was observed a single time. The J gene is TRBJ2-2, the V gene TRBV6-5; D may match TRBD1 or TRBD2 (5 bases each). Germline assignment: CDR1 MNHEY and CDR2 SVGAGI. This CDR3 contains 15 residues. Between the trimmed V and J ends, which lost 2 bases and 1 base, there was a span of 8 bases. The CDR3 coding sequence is TGTGCCAGCAGTTACCCAGGGAGGAACACCGGGGAGCTGTTTTTT. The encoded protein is CASSYPGRNTGELFF.

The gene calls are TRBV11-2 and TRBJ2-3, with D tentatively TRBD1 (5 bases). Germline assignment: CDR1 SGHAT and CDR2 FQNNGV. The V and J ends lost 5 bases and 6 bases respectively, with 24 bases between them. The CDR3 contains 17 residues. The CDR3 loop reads CASSRQGVGHRMDTQYF. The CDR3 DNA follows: TGTGCCAGCAGCCGTCAAGGGGTCGGCCATAGAATGGATACGCAGTATTTT.

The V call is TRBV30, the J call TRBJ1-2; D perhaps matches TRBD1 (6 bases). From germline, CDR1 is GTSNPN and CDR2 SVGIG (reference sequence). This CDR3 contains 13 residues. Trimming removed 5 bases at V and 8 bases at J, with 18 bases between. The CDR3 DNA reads TGTGCCTGGGAACAGGGAACTACTATGGGCTACACCTTC. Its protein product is CAWEQGTTMGYTF. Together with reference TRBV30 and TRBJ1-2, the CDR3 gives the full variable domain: SQTIHQWPATLVQPVGSPLSLECTVEGTSNPNLYWYRQAAGRGLQLLFYSVGIGQISSEVPQNLSASRPQDRQFILSSKKLLLSDSGFYLCAWEQGTTMGYTFGSGTRLTVV.

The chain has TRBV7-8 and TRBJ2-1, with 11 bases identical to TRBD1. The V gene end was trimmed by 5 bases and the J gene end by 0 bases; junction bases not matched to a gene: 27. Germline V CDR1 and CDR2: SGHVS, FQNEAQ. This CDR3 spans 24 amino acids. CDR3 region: CASSRRKGQGVVGTSPSSYNEQFF. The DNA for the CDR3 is TGTGCCAGCAGCCGACGTAAGGGACAGGGGGTCGTCGGGACTAGCCCTAGCTCCTACAATGAGCAGTTCTTC.

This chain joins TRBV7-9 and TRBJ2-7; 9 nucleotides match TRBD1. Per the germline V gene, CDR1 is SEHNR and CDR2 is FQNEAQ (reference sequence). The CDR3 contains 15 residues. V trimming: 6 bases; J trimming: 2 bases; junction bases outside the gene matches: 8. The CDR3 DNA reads TGTGCCAGCAGTGGGACAGGGAACGAGCCCTACGAGCAGTACTTC. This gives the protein CASSGTGNEPYEQYF.

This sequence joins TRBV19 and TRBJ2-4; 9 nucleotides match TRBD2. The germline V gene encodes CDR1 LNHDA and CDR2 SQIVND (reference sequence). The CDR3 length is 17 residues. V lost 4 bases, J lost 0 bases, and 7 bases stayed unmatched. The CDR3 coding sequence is TGTGCCAGTAGTACCCCCGGCGGGGGGGCAGCCAAAAACATTCAGTACTTC. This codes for CASSTPGGGAAKNIQYF.

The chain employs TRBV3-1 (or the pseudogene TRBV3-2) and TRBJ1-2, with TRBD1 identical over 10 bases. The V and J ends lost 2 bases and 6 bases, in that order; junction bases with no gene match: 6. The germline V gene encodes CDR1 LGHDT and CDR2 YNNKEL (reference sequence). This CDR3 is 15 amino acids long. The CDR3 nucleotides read TGTGCCAGCAGCCAACTGGGACAGGGGCTCGATGGCTACACCTTC. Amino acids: CASSQLGQGLDGYTF.

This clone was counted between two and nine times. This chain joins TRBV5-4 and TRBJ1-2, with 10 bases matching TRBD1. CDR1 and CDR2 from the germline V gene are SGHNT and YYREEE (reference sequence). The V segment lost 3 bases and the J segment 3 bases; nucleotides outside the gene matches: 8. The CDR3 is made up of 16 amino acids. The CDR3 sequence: CASSSPIGTGDYGYTF. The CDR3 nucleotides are TGTGCCAGCAGCTCGCCCATTGGGACAGGGGACTATGGCTACACCTTC.

Here the CDR3 reads CSVEPGLFGVNEQFF. CDR3 coding DNA: TGCAGCGTTGAGCCGGGACTCTTCGGGGTCAATGAGCAGTTCTTC. This chain connects TRBV29-1 to TRBJ2-1; TRBD2 is a possible D gene (6 bases). CDR1 and CDR2 (germline): SQVTM, ANQGSEA. The CDR3 is made up of 15 amino acids. The V and J ends lost 3 bases and 6 bases respectively, with 18 bases between them.

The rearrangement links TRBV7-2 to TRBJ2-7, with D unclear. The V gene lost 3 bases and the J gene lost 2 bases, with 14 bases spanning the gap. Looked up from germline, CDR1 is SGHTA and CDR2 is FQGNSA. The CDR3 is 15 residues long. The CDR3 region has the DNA TGTGCCAGCAGCTTTATCGGGCAGGCCGCCTACGAGCAGTACTTC. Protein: CASSFIGQAAYEQYF.

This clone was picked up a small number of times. The CDR3 sequence: CASQLDRGNSPLHF. CDR3 coding DNA: TGTGCCAGCCAACTAGACAGGGGAAATTCACCCCTCCACTTT. The rearrangement joins TRBV14 to TRBJ1-6; 8 bases align to TRBD1. The CDR3 spans 14 residues. Germline-derived CDR1 and CDR2 are SGHDN and FVKESK. V gave up 8 bases and J gave up 7 bases; unmatched junction bases: 7.

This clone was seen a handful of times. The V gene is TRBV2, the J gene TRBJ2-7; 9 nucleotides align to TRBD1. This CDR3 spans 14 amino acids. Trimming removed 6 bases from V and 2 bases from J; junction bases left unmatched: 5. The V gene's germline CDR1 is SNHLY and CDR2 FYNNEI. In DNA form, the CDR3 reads TGTGCCAGCAGAACCGGGACAGGGACCTACGAGCAGTACTTC. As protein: CASRTGTGTYEQYF.

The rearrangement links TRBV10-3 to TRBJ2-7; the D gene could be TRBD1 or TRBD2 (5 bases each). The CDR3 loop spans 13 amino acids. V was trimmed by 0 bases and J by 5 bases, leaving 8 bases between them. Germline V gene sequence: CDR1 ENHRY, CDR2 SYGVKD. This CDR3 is CAISESGRNEQYF. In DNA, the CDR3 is TGTGCCATCAGTGAGTCGGGACGCAACGAGCAGTACTTC.

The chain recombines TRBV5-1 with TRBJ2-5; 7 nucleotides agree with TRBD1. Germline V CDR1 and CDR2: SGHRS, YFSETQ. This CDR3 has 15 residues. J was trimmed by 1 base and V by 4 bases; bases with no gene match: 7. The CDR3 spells CASSLGTGVQETQYF. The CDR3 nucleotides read TGCGCCAGCAGCCTCGGAACAGGGGTCCAAGAGACCCAGTACTTC.

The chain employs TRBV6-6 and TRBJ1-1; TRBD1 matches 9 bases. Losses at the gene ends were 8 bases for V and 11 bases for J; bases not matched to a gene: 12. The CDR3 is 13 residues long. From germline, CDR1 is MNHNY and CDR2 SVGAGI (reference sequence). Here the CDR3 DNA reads TGTGCCAGCGGAGACCCGGGACAGGGACATGCTTTCTTT. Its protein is CASGDPGQGHAFF.

The chain's CDR3 is CASSQHGTDYEQYF. CDR3 sequence (DNA): TGTGCCAGCAGCCAACACGGGACAGACTACGAGCAGTACTTC. V gene TRBV7-2 combines with J gene TRBJ2-7; 7 positions match TRBD1. After removal of 5 bases from V and 3 bases from J, the junction contained 7 bases not matched to a gene. The CDR3 contains 14 residues. CDR1 and CDR2 (germline): SGHTA, FQGNSA.

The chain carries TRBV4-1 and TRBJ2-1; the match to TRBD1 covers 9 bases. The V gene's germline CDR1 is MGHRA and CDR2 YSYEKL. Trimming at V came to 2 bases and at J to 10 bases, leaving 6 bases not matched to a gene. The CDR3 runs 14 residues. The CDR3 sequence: CASSQPGQGFEQFF. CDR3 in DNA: TGCGCCAGCAGCCAACCGGGACAGGGCTTCGAGCAGTTCTTC.

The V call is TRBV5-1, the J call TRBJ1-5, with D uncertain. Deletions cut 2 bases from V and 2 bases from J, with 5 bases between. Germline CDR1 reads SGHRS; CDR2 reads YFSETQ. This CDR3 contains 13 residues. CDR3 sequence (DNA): TGCGCCAGCAGCTTCCAGGGCAATCAGCCCCAGCATTTT. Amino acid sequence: CASSFQGNQPQHF.

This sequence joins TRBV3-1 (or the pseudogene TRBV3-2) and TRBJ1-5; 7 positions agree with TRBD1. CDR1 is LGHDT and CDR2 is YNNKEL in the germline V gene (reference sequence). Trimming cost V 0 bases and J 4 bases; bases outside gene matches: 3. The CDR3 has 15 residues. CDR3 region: CASSQETGPNQPQHF. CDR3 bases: TGTGCCAGCAGCCAAGAGACAGGGCCAAATCAGCCCCAGCATTTT.